This T cell receptor (beta chain) was observed in a study of T cell responses to AZD1222 COVID-19 vaccine. Study summary: The analysis combined second doses at about 4 or about 12 weeks. Study findings and constraints: Only after the peak T cell response were repertoires sampled. Donors in the cohort were predominantly white British and more often female, and clonal diversity was possibly underestimated. Two AZD1222 administrations were followed by greater Spike-specific TCR breadth and depth.

Assay: immunoSEQ multiplex PCR; the TCRdb copy retains only in-frame clones and omits some. The table has 150,000 to 160,000 clones, more than 90% seen once; the top ten hold approximately 17%. This CDR3 spans 15 amino acids. Trimming removed 6 bases at V and 0 bases at J, with 13 bases between. Germline lookup yields CDR1 SGHRS and CDR2 YFSETQ. On this clone itself: The antigen is undetermined.

The TCR was taken from an adult in good health. This chain links TRBV5-1 with TRBJ1-3; D gene unclear. The sequencing here drew on peripheral blood, taken on day 0 of AZD1222 vaccination. For the CDR3, the DNA is TGCGCCAGCACCCTGGACGGCTACTCTGGAAACACCATATATTTT. Protein sequence: CASTLDGYSGNTIYF.